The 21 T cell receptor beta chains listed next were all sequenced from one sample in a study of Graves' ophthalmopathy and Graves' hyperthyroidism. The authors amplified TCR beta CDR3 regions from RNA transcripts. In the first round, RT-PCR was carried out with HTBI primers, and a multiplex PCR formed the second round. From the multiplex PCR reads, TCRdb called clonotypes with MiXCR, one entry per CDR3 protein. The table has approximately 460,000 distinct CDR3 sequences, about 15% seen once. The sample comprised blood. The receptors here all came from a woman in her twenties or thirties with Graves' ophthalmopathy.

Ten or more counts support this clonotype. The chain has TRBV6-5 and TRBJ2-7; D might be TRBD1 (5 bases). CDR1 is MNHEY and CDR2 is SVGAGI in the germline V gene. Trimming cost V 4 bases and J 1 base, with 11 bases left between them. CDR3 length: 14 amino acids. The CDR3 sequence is CASSSPRQSYEQYF. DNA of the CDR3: TGTGCCAGCAGTTCTCCCAGACAGTCCTACGAGCAGTACTTC.

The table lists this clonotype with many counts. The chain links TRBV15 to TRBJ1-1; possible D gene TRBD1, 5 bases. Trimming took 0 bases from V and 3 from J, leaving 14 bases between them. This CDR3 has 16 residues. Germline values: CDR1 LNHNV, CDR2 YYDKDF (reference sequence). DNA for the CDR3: TGTGCCACCAGCAGAGATCGGAGGGCGGGGGACACTGAAGCTTTCTTT. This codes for CATSRDRRAGDTEAFF.

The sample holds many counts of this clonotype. The CDR3: CASSSTGRSEAFF. DNA of the CDR3: TGTGCCAGCAGTTCGACAGGGCGCTCTGAAGCTTTCTTT. The V gene is TRBV6-5, the J gene TRBJ1-1, with TRBD1 matching 7 bases. Unmatched junction bases numbered 5, after V lost 4 bases and J lost 6 bases. The CDR3 runs to 13 residues. The germline gives CDR1 MNHEY, CDR2 SVGAGI.

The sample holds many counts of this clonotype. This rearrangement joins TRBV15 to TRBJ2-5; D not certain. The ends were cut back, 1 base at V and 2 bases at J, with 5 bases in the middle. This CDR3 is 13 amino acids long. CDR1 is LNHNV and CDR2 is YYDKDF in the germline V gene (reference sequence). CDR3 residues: CATSRVEQETQYF. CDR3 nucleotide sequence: TGTGCCACCAGCAGAGTGGAGCAAGAGACCCAGTACTTC.

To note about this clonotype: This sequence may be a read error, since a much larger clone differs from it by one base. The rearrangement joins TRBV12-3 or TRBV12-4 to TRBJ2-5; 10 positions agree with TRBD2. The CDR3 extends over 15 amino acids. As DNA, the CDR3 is TGTGCCAGCAGTTTGGGAGCGGGGGGGCAAGAGACCAAGTACTTC. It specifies CASSLGAGGQETKYF.

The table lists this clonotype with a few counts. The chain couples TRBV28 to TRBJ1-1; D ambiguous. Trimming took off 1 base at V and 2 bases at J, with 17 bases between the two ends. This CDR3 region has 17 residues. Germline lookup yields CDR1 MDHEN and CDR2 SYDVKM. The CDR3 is CASSLFRLRGSNTEAFF. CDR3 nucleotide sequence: TGTGCCAGCAGTTTATTCCGTTTAAGAGGAAGCAACACTGAAGCTTTCTTT.

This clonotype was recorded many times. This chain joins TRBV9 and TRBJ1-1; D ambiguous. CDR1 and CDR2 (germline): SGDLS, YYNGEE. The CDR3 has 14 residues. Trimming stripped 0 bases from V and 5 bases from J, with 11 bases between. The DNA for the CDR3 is TGTGCCAGCAGCGTAGTTGGGGATGGGACTGAAGCTTTCTTT. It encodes CASSVVGDGTEAFF.

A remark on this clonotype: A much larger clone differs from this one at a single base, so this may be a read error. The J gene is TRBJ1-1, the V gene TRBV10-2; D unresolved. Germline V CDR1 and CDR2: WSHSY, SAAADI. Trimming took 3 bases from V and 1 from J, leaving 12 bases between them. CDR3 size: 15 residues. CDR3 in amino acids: CASSDPRTANTEAFF. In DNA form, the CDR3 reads TGCGCCAGCAGTGATCCCCGGACGGCGAACACTGAAGCTTTCTTT.

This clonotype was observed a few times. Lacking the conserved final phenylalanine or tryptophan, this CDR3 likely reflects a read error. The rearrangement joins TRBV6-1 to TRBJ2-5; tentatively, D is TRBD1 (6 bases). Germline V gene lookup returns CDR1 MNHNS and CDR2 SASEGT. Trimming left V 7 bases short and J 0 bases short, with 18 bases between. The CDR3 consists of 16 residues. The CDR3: CASTRGHGGYQETQYL. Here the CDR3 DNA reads TGTGCCAGCACAAGGGGACATGGGGGTTACCAAGAGACCCAGTACCTC.

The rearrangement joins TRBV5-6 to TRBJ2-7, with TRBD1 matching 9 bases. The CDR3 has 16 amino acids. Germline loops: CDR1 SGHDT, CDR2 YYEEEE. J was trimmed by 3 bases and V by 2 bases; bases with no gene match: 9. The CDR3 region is CASSFSERQGVYEQYF. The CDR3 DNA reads TGTGCCAGCAGCTTCTCCGAACGACAGGGGGTCTACGAGCAGTACTTC.

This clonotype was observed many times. DNA of the CDR3: TGTGCCAGCAGTTTAGGGACAGGGGCACAAGCTTTCTTT. This encodes CASSLGTGAQAFF. The chain is built from TRBV6-5 and TRBJ1-1; 10 bases are shared with TRBD1. CDR1 MNHEY and CDR2 SVGAGI come from the germline V gene. The CDR3 is 13 amino acids. Trimming took 4 bases from V and 9 from J; bases not matched to a gene: 5.

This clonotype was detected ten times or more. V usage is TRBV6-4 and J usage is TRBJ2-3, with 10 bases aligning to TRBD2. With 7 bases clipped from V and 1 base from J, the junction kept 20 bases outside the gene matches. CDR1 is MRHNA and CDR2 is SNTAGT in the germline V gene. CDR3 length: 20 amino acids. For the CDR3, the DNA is TGTGCCAGCATGCCCTTAGGGTTAGGCGGCGGGACTAGCGGCACAGATACGCAGTATTTT. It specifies CASMPLGLGGGTSGTDTQYF.

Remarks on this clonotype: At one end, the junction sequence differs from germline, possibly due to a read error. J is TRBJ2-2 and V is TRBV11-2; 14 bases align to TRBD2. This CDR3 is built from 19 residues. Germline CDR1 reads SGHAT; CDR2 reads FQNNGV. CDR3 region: CACSSIPTSGGVNTGELFF. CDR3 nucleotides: TGTGCCTGCAGCTCCATACCGACTAGCGGGGGGGTTAACACCGGGGAGCTGTTTTTT.

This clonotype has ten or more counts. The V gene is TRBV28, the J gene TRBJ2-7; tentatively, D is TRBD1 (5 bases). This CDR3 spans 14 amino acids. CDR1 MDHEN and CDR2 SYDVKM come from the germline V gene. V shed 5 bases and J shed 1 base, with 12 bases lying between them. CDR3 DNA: TGTGCCAGCAGTCACAGGAGTTTGTCCTACGAGCAGTACTTC. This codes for CASSHRSLSYEQYF.

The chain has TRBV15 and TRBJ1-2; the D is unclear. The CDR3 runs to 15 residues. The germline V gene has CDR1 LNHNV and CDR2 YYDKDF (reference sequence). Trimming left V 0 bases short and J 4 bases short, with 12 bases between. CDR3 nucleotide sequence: TGTGCCACCAGCAGAGATGGGAGGGCACCCTATGGCTACACCTTC. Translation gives CATSRDGRAPYGYTF.

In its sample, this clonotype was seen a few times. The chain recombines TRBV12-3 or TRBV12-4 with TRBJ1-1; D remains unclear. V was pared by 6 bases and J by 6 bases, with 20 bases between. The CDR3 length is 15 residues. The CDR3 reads CASSFRRVDLPEAFF. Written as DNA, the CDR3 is TGTGCCAGCAGCTTCCGGCGGGTCGATTTACCTGAAGCTTTCTTT.

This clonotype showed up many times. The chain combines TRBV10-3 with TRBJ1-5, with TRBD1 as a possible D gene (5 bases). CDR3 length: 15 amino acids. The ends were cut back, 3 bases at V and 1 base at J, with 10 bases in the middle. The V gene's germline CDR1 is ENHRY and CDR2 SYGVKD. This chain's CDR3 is CAISDRDGSNQPQHF. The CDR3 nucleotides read TGTGCCATCAGTGACCGGGACGGAAGCAATCAGCCCCAGCATTTT.

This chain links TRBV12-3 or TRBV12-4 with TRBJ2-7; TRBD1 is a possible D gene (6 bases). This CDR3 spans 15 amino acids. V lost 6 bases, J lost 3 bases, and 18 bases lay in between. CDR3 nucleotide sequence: TGTGCCAGCAGACCGAAAACAGGGTCGTACTACGAGCAGTACTTC. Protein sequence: CASRPKTGSYYEQYF.

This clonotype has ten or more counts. The CDR3 loop is CARGAGTGLPGYTF. CDR3 nucleotides: TGTGCCAGGGGAGCGGGGACAGGGTTACCTGGCTACACCTTC. The V call is TRBV2, the J call TRBJ1-2, with 9 bases matching TRBD1. The J segment lost 7 bases and the V segment lost 9 bases, leaving 12 bases of the junction unmatched. Germline values: CDR1 SNHLY, CDR2 FYNNEI. The CDR3 runs 14 residues.

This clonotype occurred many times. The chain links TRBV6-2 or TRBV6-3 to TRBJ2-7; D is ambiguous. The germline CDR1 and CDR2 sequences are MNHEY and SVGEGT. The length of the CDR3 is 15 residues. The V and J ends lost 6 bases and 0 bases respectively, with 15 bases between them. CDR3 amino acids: CASSPGRRVSYEQYF. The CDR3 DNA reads TGTGCCAGCAGCCCCGGGCGCCGAGTCTCCTACGAGCAGTACTTC.

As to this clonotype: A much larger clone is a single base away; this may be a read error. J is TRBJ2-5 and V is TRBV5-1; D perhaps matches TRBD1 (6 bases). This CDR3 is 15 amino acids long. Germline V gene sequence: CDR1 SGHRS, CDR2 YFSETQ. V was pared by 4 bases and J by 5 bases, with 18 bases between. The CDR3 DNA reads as TGCGCCAGCAGCGCCCGAGGGGGAGTGGTGGAGACCCAGTACTTC. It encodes CASSARGGVVETQYF.